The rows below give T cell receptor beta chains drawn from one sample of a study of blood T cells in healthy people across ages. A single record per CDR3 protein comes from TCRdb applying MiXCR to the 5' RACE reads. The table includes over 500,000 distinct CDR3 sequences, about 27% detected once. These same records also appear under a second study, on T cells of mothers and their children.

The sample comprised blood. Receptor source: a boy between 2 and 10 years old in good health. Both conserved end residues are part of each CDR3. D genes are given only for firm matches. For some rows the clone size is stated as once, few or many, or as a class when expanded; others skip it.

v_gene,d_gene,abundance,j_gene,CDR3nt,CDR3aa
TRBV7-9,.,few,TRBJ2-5,TGTGCCAGCAGCTCCAGGGAGGCCCCAAGGAAGACCCAGTACTTC,CASSSREAPRKTQYF
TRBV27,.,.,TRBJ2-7,TGTGCCAGCAATTTAACAGGGTACGAGCAGTACTTC,CASNLTGYEQYF
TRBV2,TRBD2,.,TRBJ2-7,TGTGCCAGCAGTGCTGATAGCGGGGCCGAGCAGTACTTC,CASSADSGAEQYF
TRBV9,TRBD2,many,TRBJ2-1,TGTGCCAGCAGCGTAACTAGCGGGAGCTACAATGAGCAGTTCTTC,CASSVTSGSYNEQFF
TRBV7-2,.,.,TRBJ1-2,TGTGCCAGCAGCTTACCAACCTCCTATGGCTACACCTTC,CASSLPTSYGYTF
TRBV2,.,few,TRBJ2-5,TGTGCCAGTCGGGACCCGAGGGGTGAGGTGACCCAGTACTTC,CASRDPRGEVTQYF
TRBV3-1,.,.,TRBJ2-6,TGTGCCAGTAGCCTACCTTTCGCCGGGGCCAACGTCCTGACTTTC,CASSLPFAGANVLTF
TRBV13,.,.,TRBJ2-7,TGTGCCAGCAGCTTAGGCCGTGATAGCGTTGTCTACGAGCAGTACTTC,CASSLGRDSVVYEQYF
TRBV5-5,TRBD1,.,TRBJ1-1,TGTGCCAGCAGAGTCAGTACCGGGACAGGGGTATTCATGAACACTGAAGCTTTCTTT,CASRVSTGTGVFMNTEAFF
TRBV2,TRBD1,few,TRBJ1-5,TGTGCCAGCAGTCGACAGGGGACGGGCAATCAGCCCCAGCATTTT,CASSRQGTGNQPQHF
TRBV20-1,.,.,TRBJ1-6,TGCAGTGCTACCAGCGGTTCCCTTAATTCACCCCTCCACTTT,CSATSGSLNSPLHF
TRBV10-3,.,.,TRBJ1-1,TGTGCCATCAGTGTGTCAGTGAACACTGAAGCTTTCTTT,CAISVSVNTEAFF
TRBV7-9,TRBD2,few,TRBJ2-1,TGTGCCAGCAGCTTAGTAGGACTAGGGGTCGAGCAGTTCTTC,CASSLVGLGVEQFF
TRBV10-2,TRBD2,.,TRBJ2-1,TGCGCCAGCAGTGGGACTAGCGGGGTCGATGAGCAGTTCTTC,CASSGTSGVDEQFF
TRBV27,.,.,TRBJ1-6,TGTGCCAGCAGTTTATCTCGGGCCCTCAGCTATAATTCACCCCTCCACTTT,CASSLSRALSYNSPLHF
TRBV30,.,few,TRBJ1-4,TGTGCCTGGAGTGTCGAGGGCGAAAAACTGTTTTTT,CAWSVEGEKLFF
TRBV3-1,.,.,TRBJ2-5,TGTGCCAGCAGCCCCGGGACATACGAGACCCAGTACTTC,CASSPGTYETQYF
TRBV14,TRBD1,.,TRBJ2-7,TGTGCCAGCAGCCCGAGGGGGACAGGGGGAATGTACTTC,CASSPRGTGGMYF
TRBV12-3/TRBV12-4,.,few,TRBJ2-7,TGTGCCAGCTCCTCGGCAGGCGCCGCGTCGAGCGAGCAGTACTTC,CASSSAGAASSEQYF
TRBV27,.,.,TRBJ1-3,TGTGCCAGCAGTTTGGGGGTAGGATACACCATATATTTT,CASSLGVGYTIYF
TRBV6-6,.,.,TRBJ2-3,TGTGCCAGCAGTTACTCCCGGCTCCCCTCGGCAGATACGCAGTATTTT,CASSYSRLPSADTQYF
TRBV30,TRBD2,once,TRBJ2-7,TGTGCCTGGAGTGTACCTGTCGGGGGGAGCGACGAGCAGTACTTC,CAWSVPVGGSDEQYF
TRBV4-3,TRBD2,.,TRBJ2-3,TGCGCCAGCAGCCAAGATCGCGCGGGAGCCACAGATACGCAGTATTTT,CASSQDRAGATDTQYF
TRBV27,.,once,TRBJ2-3,TGTGCCAGCAGTTTTTCCTGGCCGGGGGATACGCAGTATTTT,CASSFSWPGDTQYF
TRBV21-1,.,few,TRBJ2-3,TGTGCCAGCAGCTCCCCCCGGGACAACAGCACAGATACGCAGTATTTT,CASSSPRDNSTDTQYF
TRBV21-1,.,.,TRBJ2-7,TGTGCCAGCAGCAAAGATAAGTCCCCTATCCTCTACGAGCAGTACTTC,CASSKDKSPILYEQYF
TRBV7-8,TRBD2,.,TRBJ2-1,TGTGCCAGCAGCCACCATTTCGTTTCTAGCGGGGGGGCCGGCGAGCAGTTCTTC,CASSHHFVSSGGAGEQFF
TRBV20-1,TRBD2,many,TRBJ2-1,TGCAGTGCTAGAGATGTCGGGACTAGCGCCAATGAGCAGTTCTTC,CSARDVGTSANEQFF
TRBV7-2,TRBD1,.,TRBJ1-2,TGTGCCAGCAGCCCGAGACAGGGGCTTCTTGGCTACACCTTC,CASSPRQGLLGYTF
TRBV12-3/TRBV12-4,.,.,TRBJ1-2,TGTGCCAGCAGTGCCGGTGGTGGCTACACCTTC,CASSAGGGYTF
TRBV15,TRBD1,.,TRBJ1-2,TGTGCCACCAGCAGCACAGGGGGCTTCGTTGGCTACACCTTC,CATSSTGGFVGYTF
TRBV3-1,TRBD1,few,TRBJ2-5,TGTGCCAGCAGCCAATCAGGGGGCACAGGGGCGAGGAGGACCCAGTACTTC,CASSQSGGTGARRTQYF
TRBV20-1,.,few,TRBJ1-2,TGCAGTGCTAGTGCTGGCAGTAACTATGGCTACACCTTC,CSASAGSNYGYTF
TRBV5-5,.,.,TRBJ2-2,TGTGCCAGCAGTTTATTCGGTACCGGGGAGCTGTTTTTT,CASSLFGTGELFF
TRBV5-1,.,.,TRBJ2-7,TGCGCCAGCAGCCCTATGACAGGAACCTACGAGCAGTACTTC,CASSPMTGTYEQYF
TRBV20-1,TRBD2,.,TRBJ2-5,TGCAGTACGGCTATAGCGGGAGTGGGGGAGACCCAGTACTTC,CSTAIAGVGETQYF
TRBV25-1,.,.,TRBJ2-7,TGTGCCAGCAGTAGCTTGGCAGGGGCCGAGCAGTACTTC,CASSSLAGAEQYF
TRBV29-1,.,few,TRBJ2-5,TGCAGCGTTCAGGGCTACCAAGAGACCCAGTACTTC,CSVQGYQETQYF
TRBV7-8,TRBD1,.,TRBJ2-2,TGTGCCAGCAGTCTAATGGGGACAGGCACCGGGGAGCTGTTTTTT,CASSLMGTGTGELFF
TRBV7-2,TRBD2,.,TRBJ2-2,TGTGCCAGCAGCACCAGCGGGAAGGCCGGGGAGCTGTTTTTT,CASSTSGKAGELFF
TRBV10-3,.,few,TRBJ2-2,TGTGCCATCACTGAGGACAGAGCCACCGGGGAGCTGTTTTTT,CAITEDRATGELFF
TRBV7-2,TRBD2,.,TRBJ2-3,TGTGCCAGCAGCTTTCAGGCGGGAGTAGGCACAGATACGCAGTATTTT,CASSFQAGVGTDTQYF
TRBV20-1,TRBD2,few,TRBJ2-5,TGCAGTGCTAAGGGACTAGCGGGAGAGGAGACCCAGTACTTC,CSAKGLAGEETQYF
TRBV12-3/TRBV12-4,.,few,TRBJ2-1,TGTGCCAGCAGTCTCCCCCCCGGGGGCCGGCAGTTCTTC,CASSLPPGGRQFF
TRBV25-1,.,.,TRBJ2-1,TGTGCCAGCAGCAGCACCAGGGTCCACAATGAGCAGTTCTTC,CASSSTRVHNEQFF
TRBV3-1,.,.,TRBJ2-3,TGTGCCAGCAGCCAAGATCCTAATACAGATACGCAGTATTTT,CASSQDPNTDTQYF
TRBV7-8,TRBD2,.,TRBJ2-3,TGTGCCAGCAGCTTAGGCATAGCGGGGCCTCCTGGTAGGCAGTATTTT,CASSLGIAGPPGRQYF
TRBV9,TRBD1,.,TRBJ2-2,TGTGCCAGCAGCGTAGCGTACGGGACAGGGGTCACCGGGGAGCTGTTTTTT,CASSVAYGTGVTGELFF
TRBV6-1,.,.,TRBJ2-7,TGTGCCAGCAGTGCCCCGACTACTACGGTCGACGAGCAGTACTTC,CASSAPTTTVDEQYF
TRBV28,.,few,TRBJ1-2,TGTGCCAGCAGTTTTGGGGGGGCGGGTGACTATGGCTACACCTTC,CASSFGGAGDYGYTF
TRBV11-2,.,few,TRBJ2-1,TGTGCTAGCAGCTTAGGCTTAACAAGGGCCCATGAGCAGTTCTTC,CASSLGLTRAHEQFF
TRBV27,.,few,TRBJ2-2,TGTGCCAGCAGTTTATTGTCACTGACCACCGGGGAGCTGTTTTTT,CASSLLSLTTGELFF
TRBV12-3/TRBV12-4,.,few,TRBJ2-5,TGTGCCAGCAGTGGGGGTCAGGGGCGAGAGACCCAGTACTTC,CASSGGQGRETQYF
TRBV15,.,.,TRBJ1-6,TGTGCCACCAGCAGAGAAGCGGCGAATTCACCCCTCCACTTT,CATSREAANSPLHF
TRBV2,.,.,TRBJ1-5,TGTGCCAGCAGTTTACAGGTGGTGGGAAATCAGCCCCAGCATTTT,CASSLQVVGNQPQHF